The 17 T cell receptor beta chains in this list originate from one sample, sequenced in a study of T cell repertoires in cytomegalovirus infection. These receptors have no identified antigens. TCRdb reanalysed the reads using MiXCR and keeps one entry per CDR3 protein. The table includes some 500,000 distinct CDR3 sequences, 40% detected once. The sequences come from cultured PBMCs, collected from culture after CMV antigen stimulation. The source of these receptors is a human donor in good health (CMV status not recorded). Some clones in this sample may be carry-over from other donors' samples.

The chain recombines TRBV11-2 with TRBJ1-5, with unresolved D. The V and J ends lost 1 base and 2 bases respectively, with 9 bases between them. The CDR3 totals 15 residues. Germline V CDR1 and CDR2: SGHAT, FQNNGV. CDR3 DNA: TGTGCCAGCAGCTTAGCGCCAGAAGGCAATCAGCCCCAGCATTTT. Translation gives CASSLAPEGNQPQHF.

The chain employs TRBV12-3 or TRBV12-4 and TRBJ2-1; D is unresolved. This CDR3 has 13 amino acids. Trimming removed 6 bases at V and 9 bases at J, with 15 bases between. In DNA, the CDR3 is TGTGCCAGCAGACCCACTTCTGGGGTTGAGCAGTTCTTC. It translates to CASRPTSGVEQFF.

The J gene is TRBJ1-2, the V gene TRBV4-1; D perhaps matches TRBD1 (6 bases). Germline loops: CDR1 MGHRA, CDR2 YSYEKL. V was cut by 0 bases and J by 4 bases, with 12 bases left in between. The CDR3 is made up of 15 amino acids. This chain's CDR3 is CASSQESGGLYGYTF. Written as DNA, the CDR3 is TGCGCCAGCAGCCAAGAGTCCGGGGGCCTCTATGGCTACACCTTC.

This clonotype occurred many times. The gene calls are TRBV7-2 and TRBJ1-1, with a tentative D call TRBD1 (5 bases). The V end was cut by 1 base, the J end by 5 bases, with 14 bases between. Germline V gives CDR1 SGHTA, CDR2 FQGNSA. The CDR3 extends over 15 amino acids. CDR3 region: CASSLEPGDYTEAFF. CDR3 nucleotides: TGTGCCAGCAGCTTAGAGCCGGGGGACTATACTGAAGCTTTCTTT.

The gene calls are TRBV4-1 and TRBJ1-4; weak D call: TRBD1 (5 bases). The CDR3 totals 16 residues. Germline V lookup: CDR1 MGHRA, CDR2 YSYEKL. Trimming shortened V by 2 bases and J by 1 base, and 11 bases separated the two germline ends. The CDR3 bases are TGCGCCAGCAGCCAACGGGGGATTGTAACTAATGAAAAACTGTTTTTT. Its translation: CASSQRGIVTNEKLFF.

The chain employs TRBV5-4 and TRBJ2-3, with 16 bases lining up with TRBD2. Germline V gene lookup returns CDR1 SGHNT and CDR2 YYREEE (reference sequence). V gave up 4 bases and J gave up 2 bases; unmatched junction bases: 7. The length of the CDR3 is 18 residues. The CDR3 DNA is TGTGCCAGCAGCCTGGGACTAGCGGGGGGGACTTCCACAGATACGCAGTATTTT. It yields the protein CASSLGLAGGTSTDTQYF.

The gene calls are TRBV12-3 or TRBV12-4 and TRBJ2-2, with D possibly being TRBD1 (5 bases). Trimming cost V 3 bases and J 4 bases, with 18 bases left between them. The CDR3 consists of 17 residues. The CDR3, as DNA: TGTGCCAGCAGTTTCTCGCCGGCCAGGGCCTCCACCGGGGAGCTGTTTTTT. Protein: CASSFSPARASTGELFF.

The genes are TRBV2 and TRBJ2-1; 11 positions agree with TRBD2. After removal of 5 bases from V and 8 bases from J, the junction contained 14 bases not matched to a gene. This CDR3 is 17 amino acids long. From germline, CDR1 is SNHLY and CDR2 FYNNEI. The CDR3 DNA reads TGTGCCAGCAGTAGAAGGGCTAGCGGGGGGATTTTCGATGAGCAGTTCTTC. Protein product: CASSRRASGGIFDEQFF.

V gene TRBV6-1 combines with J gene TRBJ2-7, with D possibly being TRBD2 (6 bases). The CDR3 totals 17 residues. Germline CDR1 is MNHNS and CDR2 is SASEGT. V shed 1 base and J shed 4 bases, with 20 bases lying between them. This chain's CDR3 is CASSEGPPQLAPYEQYF. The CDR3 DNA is TGTGCCAGCAGTGAAGGCCCACCACAACTAGCCCCGTACGAGCAGTACTTC.

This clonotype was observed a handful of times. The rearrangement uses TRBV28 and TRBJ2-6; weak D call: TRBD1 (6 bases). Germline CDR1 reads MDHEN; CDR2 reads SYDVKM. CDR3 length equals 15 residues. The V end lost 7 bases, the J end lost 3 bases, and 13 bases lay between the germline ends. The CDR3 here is CASTQWGRGANVLTF. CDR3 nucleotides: TGTGCCAGCACCCAGTGGGGGCGTGGGGCCAACGTCCTGACTTTC.

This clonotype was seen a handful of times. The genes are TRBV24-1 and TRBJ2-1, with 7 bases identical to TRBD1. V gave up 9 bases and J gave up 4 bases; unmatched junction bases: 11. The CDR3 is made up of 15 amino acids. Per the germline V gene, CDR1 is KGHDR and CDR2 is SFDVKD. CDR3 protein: CATGRRGMEYNEQFF. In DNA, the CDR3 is TGTGCCACCGGCCGCAGGGGGATGGAGTACAATGAGCAGTTCTTC.

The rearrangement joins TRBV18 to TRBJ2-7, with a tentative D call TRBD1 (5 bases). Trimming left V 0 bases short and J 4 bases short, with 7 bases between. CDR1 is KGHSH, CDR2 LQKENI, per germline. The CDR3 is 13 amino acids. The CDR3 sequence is CASSPPTVYEQYF. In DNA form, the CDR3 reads TGTGCCAGCTCACCACCGACAGTATACGAGCAGTACTTC.

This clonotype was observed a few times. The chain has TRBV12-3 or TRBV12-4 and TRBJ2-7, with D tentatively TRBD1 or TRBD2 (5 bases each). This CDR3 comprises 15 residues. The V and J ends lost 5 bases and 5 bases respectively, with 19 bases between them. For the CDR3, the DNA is TGTGCCAGCAGTGGGACGTGGGCTTCGACCGACGAGCAGTACTTC. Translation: CASSGTWASTDEQYF.

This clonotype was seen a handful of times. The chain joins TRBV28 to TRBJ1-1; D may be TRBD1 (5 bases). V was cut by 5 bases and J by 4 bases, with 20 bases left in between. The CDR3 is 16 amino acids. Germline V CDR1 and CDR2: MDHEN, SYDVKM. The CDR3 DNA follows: TGTGCCAGCAGTCTGGGACGAGGGGAAGTAAGCACTGAAGCTTTCTTT. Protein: CASSLGRGEVSTEAFF.

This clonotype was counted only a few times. This CDR3 reads CASSSRANGGGAFF. CDR3 sequence (DNA): TGTGCCAGCAGCTCCCGAGCGAACGGGGGGGGAGCTTTCTTT. The genes are TRBV7-2 and TRBJ1-1, with a weak D call TRBD1 (5 bases). V lost 4 bases to trimming and J lost 10 bases, with 19 bases between them. The length of the CDR3 is 14 residues. In germline, CDR1 is SGHTA, CDR2 FQGNSA.

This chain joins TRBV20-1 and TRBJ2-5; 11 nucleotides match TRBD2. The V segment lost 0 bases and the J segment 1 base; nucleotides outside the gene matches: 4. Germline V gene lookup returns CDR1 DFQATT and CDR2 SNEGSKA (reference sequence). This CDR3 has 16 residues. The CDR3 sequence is CSARDLTSGGQETQYF. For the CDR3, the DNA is TGCAGTGCTAGAGATCTAACTAGCGGGGGCCAAGAGACCCAGTACTTC.

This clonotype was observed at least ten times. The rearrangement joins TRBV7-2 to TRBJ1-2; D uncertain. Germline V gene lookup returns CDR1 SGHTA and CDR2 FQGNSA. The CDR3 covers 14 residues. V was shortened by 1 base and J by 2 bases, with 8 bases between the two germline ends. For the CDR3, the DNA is TGTGCCAGCAGCTTAGAGAGGGAGAACTATGGCTACACCTTC. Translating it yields CASSLERENYGYTF.